A single sample is the source of the 8 T cell receptor beta chains below, sequenced in a study of cytomegalovirus exposure and HLA in healthy donors. The PCR used 60 Vbeta and 13 Jbeta primers. The data were produced by immunoSEQ multiplex PCR, yet TCRdb's version contains in-frame clones alone and is incomplete. The table has 150,000 to 200,000 clones, around 80% seen once. Sequencing input: PBMCs. These receptors were taken from a woman aged 30 to 39 in good health and CMV-seropositive.

The chain is built from TRBV7-3 and TRBJ2-2, with TRBD1 matching over 8 bases. The V gene's germline CDR1 is SGHTA and CDR2 FQGTGA. With 5 bases clipped from V and 2 bases from J, the junction kept 4 bases outside the gene matches. This CDR3 spans 15 amino acids. Written as DNA, the CDR3 is TGTGCCAGCAGCGCGGACAGGGCCAACACCGGGGAGCTGTTTTTT. Translation gives CASSADRANTGELFF. The variable domain in full, with the rest retrieved from reference TRBV7-3 and TRBJ2-2, is GAGVSQTPSNKVTEKGKYVELRCDPISGHTALYWYRQSLGQGPEFLIYFQGTGAADDSGLPNDRFFAVRPEGSVSTLKIQRTERGDSAVYLCASSADRANTGELFFGEGSRLTVL.

V usage is TRBV30 and J usage is TRBJ1-2, with 11 bases lining up with TRBD1. The CDR3 extends over 14 amino acids. With V trimmed by 8 bases and J by 5 bases, 10 bases remained unmatched. Germline V gives CDR1 GTSNPN, CDR2 SVGIG (reference sequence). The CDR3 nucleotides are TGTGCCCTACTGGACAGGGGGCGACGTTATGGCTACACCTTC. Encoded protein: CALLDRGRRYGYTF.

V gene TRBV7-9 combines with J gene TRBJ1-4; weak D call: TRBD1 (5 bases). Germline V gives CDR1 SEHNR, CDR2 FQNEAQ (reference sequence). The CDR3 loop spans 16 amino acids. Trimming stripped 3 bases from V and 5 bases from J, with 16 bases between. The CDR3 bases are TGTGCCAGCAGCTTTTCCCCAGGGATCGGGAATGAAAAACTGTTTTTT. It is translated as CASSFSPGIGNEKLFF.

This sequence joins TRBV2 and TRBJ2-3, with a weak D call TRBD1 (6 bases). CDR1 is SNHLY and CDR2 is FYNNEI in the germline V gene. Deletions cut 10 bases from V and 6 bases from J, with 17 bases between. The length of the CDR3 is 13 residues. The CDR3 nucleotides read TGTGCCACTAAAGACAGGCCACGGGATACGCAGTATTTT. Residues: CATKDRPRDTQYF.

This clone was seen a handful of times. The rearrangement joins TRBV27 to TRBJ1-1; the D is unclear. The V gene's germline CDR1 is MNHEY and CDR2 SMNVEV (reference sequence). Between the trimmed V and J ends, which lost 4 bases and 5 bases, there was a span of 14 bases. This CDR3 has 14 amino acids. CDR3 region: CASSWTGEGTEAFF. CDR3 DNA sequence: TGTGCCAGCAGTTGGACCGGGGAAGGGACTGAAGCTTTCTTT.

V usage is TRBV19 and J usage is TRBJ2-7; D unclear. CDR3 size: 15 residues. The germline CDR1 and CDR2 sequences are LNHDA and SQIVND (reference sequence). Trimming stripped 5 bases from V and 0 bases from J, with 14 bases between. The CDR3 protein is CASSPAGSSSYEQYF. CDR3 DNA sequence: TGTGCCAGTAGTCCCGCCGGGTCCAGCTCCTACGAGCAGTACTTC.

This clone occurred a few times. This rearrangement joins TRBV6-1 to TRBJ2-7, with TRBD2 identical over 7 bases. This CDR3 region has 15 residues. V lost 5 bases to trimming and J lost 3 bases; unmatched junction nucleotides: 10. CDR1 and CDR2 (germline): MNHNS, SASEGT. The CDR3 coding sequence is TGTGCCAGCAGTCCTTCACTAGCGAACAACTACGAGCAGTACTTC. Protein: CASSPSLANNYEQYF.

The rearrangement uses TRBV15 and TRBJ2-1, with D tentatively TRBD1 (6 bases). V lost 9 bases to trimming and J lost 0 bases, with 12 bases between them. CDR1 is LNHNV and CDR2 is YYDKDF in the germline V gene (reference sequence). This CDR3 spans 14 amino acids. The CDR3 spells CATDKGGSYNEQFF. In DNA form, the CDR3 reads TGTGCCACTGATAAAGGGGGCTCCTACAATGAGCAGTTCTTC.